One sample yielded the 6 T cell receptor beta chains listed below, sequenced in a study of T-cell memory formation after mild COVID-19. One entry per CDR3 protein, called by TCRdb with MiXCR from the 5' RACE reads. The sample lists under 200,000 distinct CDR3 sequences; more than 9% were seen once. The sequenced sample consisted of PBMCs or a T cell subset sorted from them (not recorded which). The source is a man aged 18 to 35 who had mild COVID-19 (a few samples of this study predate the infection). Cell type and time point are not known.

There are a few counts of this clonotype. The V call is TRBV6-2 or TRBV6-3, the J call TRBJ2-7, with D maybe TRBD1 (6 bases). Trimming removed 5 bases at V and 5 bases at J, with 19 bases between. In germline, CDR1 is MNHEY, CDR2 SVGEGT. This CDR3 is 15 amino acids long. The CDR3 region has the DNA TGTGCCAGCAGTAACCGAGGGGGTCCGGAAGACGAGCAGTACGTC. As protein: CASSNRGGPEDEQYV.

The CDR3 sequence: CASSPLGQFNTEAFF. The CDR3 DNA follows: TGTGCCAGCAGTCCGCTGGGACAGTTCAACACTGAAGCTTTCTTT. The V and J genes are TRBV5-4 and TRBJ1-1, with 7 bases identical to TRBD1. Looked up from germline, CDR1 is SGHNT and CDR2 is YYREEE (reference sequence). The CDR3 spans 15 residues. V was pared by 5 bases and J by 2 bases, with 9 bases of the junction left unmatched. Using reference TRBV5-4 and TRBJ1-1 for the parts outside the CDR3, the full variable domain is ETGVTQSPTHLIKTRGQQVTLRCSSQSGHNTVSWYQQALGQGPQFIFQYYREEENGRGNFPPRFSGLQFPNYSSELNVNALELDDSALYLCASSPLGQFNTEAFFGQGTRLTVV.

In its sample, this clonotype was seen a few times. One end of the junction is discordant with germline, which a read error may explain. The rearrangement links TRBV7-7 to TRBJ2-1, with D possibly called TRBD1 or TRBD2 (6 bases each). This CDR3 has 15 amino acids. CDR1 is SSHAT, CDR2 FNYEAQ, per germline (reference sequence). The DNA of the CDR3 is TGTGCTAGCAGCACCGGGGGCTCACCCTACAATGAGCAGTTCTTC. This sequence encodes CASSTGGSPYNEQFF.

The table lists this clonotype with many counts. The chain is built from TRBV18 and TRBJ2-7; no reliable D call. CDR1 and CDR2 (germline): KGHSH, LQKENI. CDR3 length: 12 amino acids. Trimming cost V 3 bases and J 0 bases, with 3 bases left between them. The CDR3 reads CASSPGSYEQYV. DNA of the CDR3: TGTGCCAGCTCACCCGGCTCCTACGAGCAGTACGTC.

This clonotype was seen at least ten times. This chain joins TRBV5-1 and TRBJ2-1; 9 bases are a match to TRBD1. From germline, CDR1 is SGHRS and CDR2 YFSETQ. The junction had 2 bases not matched to a gene; V was cut back by 4 bases and J by 6 bases. This CDR3 comprises 13 residues. The CDR3 DNA is TGCGCCAGCAGCCCGGGACAGGGCAATGAGCAGTTCTTC. Amino acid sequence: CASSPGQGNEQFF.

The chain is built from TRBV4-3 and TRBJ1-6; 7 bases are a match to TRBD1. Trimming at V came to 0 bases and at J to 5 bases, leaving 13 bases not matched to a gene. The CDR3 spans 19 residues. Per the germline V gene, CDR1 is LGHNA and CDR2 is YSLEER. CDR3 sequence (DNA): TGCGCCAGCAGCCAAGATCACGTCAGGGGGAGGGCTGATAATTCACCCCTCCACTTT. This codes for CASSQDHVRGRADNSPLHF.